This T cell receptor (beta chain) comes out of a study of STAT3 mutations in large granular lymphocyte leukemia. In the study overall: Among longitudinally sequenced T-LGLL patients, roughly half had canonical activating STAT3 mutations detected.

General study findings and limits: A small but highly pathogenic clone may have been missed. Samples missed the first appearance of the clone. In T-cell large granular lymphocyte leukemia, about half of patients showed multiple immunodominant subclonotypes.

As for this clone: Its matching antigen is unknown.

Around 41,000 productive templates were obtained per sample on average. Sequencing was performed with immunoSEQ multiplex PCR; in TCRdb, only in-frame clones are kept and a portion is missing. The sample lists 30,000 to 35,000 clones; 60% to 85% were seen once. This TCR was recovered from a woman aged 50 to 60 with T-cell large granular lymphocyte leukemia. Some clones in this sample may be carry-over from other donors' samples. Sample: peripheral blood mononuclear cells.

CDR3 in amino acids: CASSPGTGGKNQPQHF. The CDR3 bases are TGTGCCAGCAGTCCCGGGACAGGGGGAAAAAATCAGCCCCAGCATTTT. The chain has TRBV28 and TRBJ1-5; 11 positions agree with TRBD1. Trimming removed 5 bases from V and 4 bases from J; junction bases left unmatched: 7. Germline-derived CDR1 and CDR2 are MDHEN and SYDVKM. The CDR3 has 16 amino acids.